Listed below are T cell receptor beta chains from one sample, sequenced in a study of shared clonotypes between healthy human individuals. Generated by immunoSEQ multiplex PCR, the TCRdb table keeps only in-frame clones and is missing some. The table lists about 2.3 million clones, around 90% of them singletons. The source material was naive CD4+ T cells from PBMCs. These receptors came from a man between 18 and 29 years old in good health. Some clones in this sample may be carry-over from other donors' samples. Each CDR3 is given without its conserved first and last residue.

v_gene: TRBV5-1; j_gene: TRBJ1-2; CDR3aa: ASSLEPGQFLYGYT
v_gene: TRBV7-9; j_gene: TRBJ2-1; CDR3aa: ASSSVAGAENEQF
v_gene: TRBV27; j_gene: TRBJ2-3; CDR3aa: ASRDRGLAEDTQY
v_gene: TRBV7-9; j_gene: TRBJ1-2; CDR3aa: ASSLAGTENYGYT
v_gene: TRBV11-2; j_gene: TRBJ1-4; CDR3aa: ASSRGLEEKLF
v_gene: TRBV30; j_gene: TRBJ1-4; CDR3aa: AWTLRVSEKLF
v_gene: TRBV30; j_gene: TRBJ1-1; CDR3aa: AWSVQLEAF
v_gene: TRBV5-1; j_gene: TRBJ1-2; CDR3aa: ASSDPGQGAKVDT
v_gene: TRBV4-3; j_gene: TRBJ1-2; CDR3aa: ASSQDQGQGVSGYT
v_gene: TRBV29-1; j_gene: TRBJ1-1; CDR3aa: SVEGQINTEAF
v_gene: TRBV30; j_gene: TRBJ1-6; CDR3aa: AWSSEIRISPLH
v_gene: TRBV5-1; j_gene: TRBJ2-3; CDR3aa: ASSWGTGTDTQY
v_gene: TRBV11-2; j_gene: TRBJ1-1; CDR3aa: ASSPRQGAAEAF
v_gene: TRBV9; j_gene: TRBJ2-3; CDR3aa: ASSPGSGSQY
v_gene: TRBV4-1; j_gene: TRBJ1-1; CDR3aa: ASSQDAVGLTEAF
v_gene: TRBV28; j_gene: TRBJ1-2; CDR3aa: ASSLLTTLTYGYT
v_gene: TRBV11-2; j_gene: TRBJ2-1; CDR3aa: ASSPAGDFLNEQF
v_gene: TRBV7-9; j_gene: TRBJ1-1; CDR3aa: ASSLAGFGANTEAF
v_gene: TRBV6-5; j_gene: TRBJ1-2; CDR3aa: ASSYSSPTNYGYT
v_gene: TRBV2; j_gene: TRBJ2-1; CDR3aa: ASSEELAGGRVEQF
v_gene: TRBV28; j_gene: TRBJ2-3; CDR3aa: ASSLVRSTDTQY
v_gene: TRBV18; j_gene: TRBJ2-2; CDR3aa: ASSPEHLAGELF
v_gene: TRBV5-6; j_gene: TRBJ2-1; CDR3aa: ASSLGIAGIFLNEQF
v_gene: TRBV6-6; j_gene: TRBJ2-5; CDR3aa: ASRREGAGIETQY
v_gene: TRBV27; j_gene: TRBJ1-2; CDR3aa: ASSPRLDRRGYT
v_gene: TRBV5-4; j_gene: TRBJ1-2; CDR3aa: ASSLAGQEFNYGYT
v_gene: TRBV9; j_gene: TRBJ1-1; CDR3aa: ASSPLETMNTEAF
v_gene: TRBV14; j_gene: TRBJ1-4; CDR3aa: ASSRSGIEKLF
v_gene: TRBV11-2; j_gene: TRBJ2-1; CDR3aa: ASSFSGTGYNEQF
v_gene: TRBV7-9; j_gene: TRBJ1-1; CDR3aa: ASSFIQGEAF
v_gene: TRBV7-9; j_gene: TRBJ1-3; CDR3aa: ASALGGSGNTIY
v_gene: TRBV6-6; j_gene: TRBJ1-1; CDR3aa: ASSYMNTEAF
v_gene: TRBV2; j_gene: TRBJ1-1; CDR3aa: ASRRGTEAF
v_gene: TRBV19; j_gene: TRBJ1-5; CDR3aa: ASSTDRTANNQPQH
v_gene: TRBV5-1; j_gene: TRBJ1-5; CDR3aa: ASSLRRVGQPQH
v_gene: TRBV30; j_gene: TRBJ1-4; CDR3aa: AWSRTVEERKLF
v_gene: TRBV27; j_gene: NA; CDR3aa: ASSFSSGFSYEQY
v_gene: TRBV28; j_gene: TRBJ2-1; CDR3aa: ASSLGGTKF
v_gene: TRBV18; j_gene: TRBJ2-7; CDR3aa: ASSQSTVSYEQY
v_gene: TRBV29-1; j_gene: TRBJ2-7; CDR3aa: SAFSYEQY
v_gene: TRBV7-9; j_gene: TRBJ1-1; CDR3aa: ASSLGMGVTEAF
v_gene: TRBV7-9; j_gene: TRBJ2-7; CDR3aa: ASSSQGLDPNEQY
v_gene: TRBV12-5; j_gene: TRBJ2-1; CDR3aa: ASGLNQGHLF
v_gene: TRBV7-9; j_gene: TRBJ2-1; CDR3aa: ASTHVRPDRVGYNEQF
v_gene: TRBV5-4; j_gene: TRBJ2-5; CDR3aa: ASSLAASQETQY
v_gene: TRBV7-2; j_gene: TRBJ1-4; CDR3aa: ASSATLGTINEKLF
v_gene: TRBV2; j_gene: TRBJ2-1; CDR3aa: ASSLEDRSHNEQF
v_gene: TRBV5-4; j_gene: TRBJ1-3; CDR3aa: ASSLDSPLSGNTIY
v_gene: TRBV28; j_gene: TRBJ1-2; CDR3aa: ASSSVGTGLNYGYT
v_gene: TRBV2; j_gene: TRBJ2-1; CDR3aa: ASSGGRVTDEQF
v_gene: TRBV2; j_gene: TRBJ2-5; CDR3aa: ASSGLAGGGETQY
v_gene: TRBV5-1; j_gene: TRBJ2-1; CDR3aa: ASSLGASVDEQF
v_gene: TRBV20-1; j_gene: TRBJ2-5; CDR3aa: SASIMETQY
v_gene: TRBV11-3; j_gene: TRBJ2-7; CDR3aa: ASSRSWASEQY
v_gene: TRBV5-1; j_gene: TRBJ2-2; CDR3aa: ASSLAVGRGRTGELF
v_gene: TRBV28; j_gene: TRBJ2-7; CDR3aa: ASSSQGVGSYEQY
v_gene: TRBV11-3; j_gene: TRBJ2-1; CDR3aa: ASSLGGFDEQF
v_gene: TRBV5-1; j_gene: TRBJ2-3; CDR3aa: ASSITGRTDTQY